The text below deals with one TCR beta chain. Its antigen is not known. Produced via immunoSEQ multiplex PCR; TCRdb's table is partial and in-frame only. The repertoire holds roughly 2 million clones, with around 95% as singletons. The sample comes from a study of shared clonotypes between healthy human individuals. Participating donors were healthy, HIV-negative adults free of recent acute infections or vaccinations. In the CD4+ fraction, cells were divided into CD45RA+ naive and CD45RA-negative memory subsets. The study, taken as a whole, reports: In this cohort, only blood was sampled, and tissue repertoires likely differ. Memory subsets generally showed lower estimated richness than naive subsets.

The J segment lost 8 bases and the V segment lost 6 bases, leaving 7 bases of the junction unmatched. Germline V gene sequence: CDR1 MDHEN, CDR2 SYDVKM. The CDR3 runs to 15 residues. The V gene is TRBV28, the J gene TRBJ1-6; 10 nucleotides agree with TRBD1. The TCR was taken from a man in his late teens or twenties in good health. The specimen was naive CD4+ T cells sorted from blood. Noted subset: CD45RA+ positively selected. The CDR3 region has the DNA TGTGCCAGCAGGCCGGCGGACAGGGGGTATTCACCCCTCCACTTT. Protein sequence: CASRPADRGYSPLHF. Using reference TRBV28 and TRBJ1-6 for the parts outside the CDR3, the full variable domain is DVKVTQSSRYLVKRTGEKVFLECVQDMDHENMFWYRQDPGLGLRLIYFSYDVKMKEKGDIPEGYSVSREKKERFSLILESASTNQTSMYLCASRPADRGYSPLHFGNGTRLTVT.